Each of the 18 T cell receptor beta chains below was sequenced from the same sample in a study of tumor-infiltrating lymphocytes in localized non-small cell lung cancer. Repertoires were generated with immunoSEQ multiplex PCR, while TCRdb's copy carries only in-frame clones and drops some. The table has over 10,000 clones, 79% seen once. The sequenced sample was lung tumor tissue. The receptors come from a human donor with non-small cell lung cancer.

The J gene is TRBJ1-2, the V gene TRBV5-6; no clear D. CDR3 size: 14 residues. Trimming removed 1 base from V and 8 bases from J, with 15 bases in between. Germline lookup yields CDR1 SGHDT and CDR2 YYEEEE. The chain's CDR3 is CASSLWAQRRGYTF. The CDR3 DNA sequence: TGTGCCAGCAGCTTGTGGGCCCAACGGAGAGGCTACACCTTC.

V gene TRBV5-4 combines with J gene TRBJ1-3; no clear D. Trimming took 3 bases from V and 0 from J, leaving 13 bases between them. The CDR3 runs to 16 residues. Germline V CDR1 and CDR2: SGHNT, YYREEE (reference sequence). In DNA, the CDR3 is TGTGCCAGCAGCTCGGGCGCTGGGAGCTCTGGAAACACCATATATTTT. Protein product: CASSSGAGSSGNTIYF.

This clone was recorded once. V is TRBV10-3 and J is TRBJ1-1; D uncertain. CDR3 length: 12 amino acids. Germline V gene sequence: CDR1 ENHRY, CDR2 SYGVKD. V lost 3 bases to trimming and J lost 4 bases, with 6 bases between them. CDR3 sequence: CAISEGSTEAFF. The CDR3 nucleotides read TGTGCCATCAGTGAAGGGTCCACTGAAGCTTTCTTT.

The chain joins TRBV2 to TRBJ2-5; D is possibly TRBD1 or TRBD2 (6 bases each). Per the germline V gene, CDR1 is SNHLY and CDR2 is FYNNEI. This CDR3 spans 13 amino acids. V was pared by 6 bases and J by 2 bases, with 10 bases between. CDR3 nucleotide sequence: TGTGCCAGCAGGGGGGGCGGGCAAGAGACCCAGTACTTC. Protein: CASRGGGQETQYF. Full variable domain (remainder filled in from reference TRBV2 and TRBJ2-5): EPEVTQTPSHQVTQMGQEVILRCVPISNHLYFYWYRQILGQKVEFLVSFYNNEISEKSEIFDDQFSVERPDGSNFTLKIRSTKLEDSAMYFCASRGGGQETQYFGPGTRLLVL.

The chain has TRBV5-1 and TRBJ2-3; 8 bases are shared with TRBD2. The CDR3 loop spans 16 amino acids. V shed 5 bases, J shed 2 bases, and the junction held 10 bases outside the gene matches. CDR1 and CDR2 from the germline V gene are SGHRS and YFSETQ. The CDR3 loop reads CASSFLAGNPTDTQYF. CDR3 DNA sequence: TGCGCCAGCAGTTTTTTAGCGGGAAACCCCACAGATACGCAGTATTTT.

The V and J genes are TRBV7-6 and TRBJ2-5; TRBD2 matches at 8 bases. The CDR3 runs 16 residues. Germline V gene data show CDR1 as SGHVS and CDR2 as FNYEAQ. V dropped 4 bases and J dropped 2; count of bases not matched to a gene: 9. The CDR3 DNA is TGTGCCAGCAGCTCGGAGGGGCTAGCGGGTCAAGAGACCCAGTACTTC. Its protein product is CASSSEGLAGQETQYF. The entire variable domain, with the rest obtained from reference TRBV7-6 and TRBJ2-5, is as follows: GAGVSQSPRYKVTKRGQDVALRCDPISGHVSLYWYRQALGQGPEFLTYFNYEAQQDKSGLPNDRFSAERPEGSISTLTIQRTEQRDSAMYRCASSSEGLAGQETQYFGPGTRLLVL.

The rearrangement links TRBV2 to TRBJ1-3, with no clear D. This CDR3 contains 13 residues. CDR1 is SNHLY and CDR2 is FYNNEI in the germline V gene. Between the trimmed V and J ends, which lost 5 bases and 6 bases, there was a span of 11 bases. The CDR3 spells CASSLNVQNTIYF. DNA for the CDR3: TGTGCCAGCAGTCTTAACGTCCAAAACACCATATATTTT.

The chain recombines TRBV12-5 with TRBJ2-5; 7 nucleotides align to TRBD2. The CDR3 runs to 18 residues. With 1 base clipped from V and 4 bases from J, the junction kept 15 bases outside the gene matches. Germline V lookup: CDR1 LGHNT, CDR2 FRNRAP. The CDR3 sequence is CASGLDSARAGDRETQYF. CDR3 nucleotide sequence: TGTGCTAGTGGTTTGGATTCAGCCAGGGCGGGGGATCGAGAGACCCAGTACTTC. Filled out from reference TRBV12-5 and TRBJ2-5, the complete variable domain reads DARVTQTPRHKVTEMGQEVTMRCQPILGHNTVFWYRQTMMQGLELLAYFRNRAPLDDSGMPKDRFSAEMPDATLATLKIQPSEPRDSAVYFCASGLDSARAGDRETQYFGPGTRLLVL.

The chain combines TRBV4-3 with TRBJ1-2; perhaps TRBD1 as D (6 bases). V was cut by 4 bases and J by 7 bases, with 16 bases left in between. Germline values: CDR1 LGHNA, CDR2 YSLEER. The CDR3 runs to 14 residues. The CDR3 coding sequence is TGCGCCAGCAGCCCGGAGGACAGCCGCCCTGGCTACACCTTC. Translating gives CASSPEDSRPGYTF.

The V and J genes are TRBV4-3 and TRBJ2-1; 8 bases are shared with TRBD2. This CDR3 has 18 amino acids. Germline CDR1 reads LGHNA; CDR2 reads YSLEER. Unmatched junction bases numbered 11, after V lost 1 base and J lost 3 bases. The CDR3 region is CASSQGFGHGRDYNEQFF. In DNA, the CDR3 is TGCGCCAGCAGCCAAGGGTTTGGGCACGGGAGGGACTACAATGAGCAGTTCTTC.

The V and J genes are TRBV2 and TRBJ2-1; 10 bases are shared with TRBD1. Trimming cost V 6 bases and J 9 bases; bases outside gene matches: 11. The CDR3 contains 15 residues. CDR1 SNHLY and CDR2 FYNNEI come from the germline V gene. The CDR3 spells CASSPDRGGGGEQFF. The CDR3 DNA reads TGTGCCAGCAGCCCGGACAGGGGGGGAGGGGGTGAGCAGTTCTTC. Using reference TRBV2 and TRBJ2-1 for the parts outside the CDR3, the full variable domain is EPEVTQTPSHQVTQMGQEVILRCVPISNHLYFYWYRQILGQKVEFLVSFYNNEISEKSEIFDDQFSVERPDGSNFTLKIRSTKLEDSAMYFCASSPDRGGGGEQFFGPGTRLTVL.

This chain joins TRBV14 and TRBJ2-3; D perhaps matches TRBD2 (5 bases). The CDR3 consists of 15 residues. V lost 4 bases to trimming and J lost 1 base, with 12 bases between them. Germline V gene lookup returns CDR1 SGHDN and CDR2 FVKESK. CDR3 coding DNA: TGTGCCAGCAGCCCATGGACTGTGGGCACAGATACGCAGTATTTT. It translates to CASSPWTVGTDTQYF.

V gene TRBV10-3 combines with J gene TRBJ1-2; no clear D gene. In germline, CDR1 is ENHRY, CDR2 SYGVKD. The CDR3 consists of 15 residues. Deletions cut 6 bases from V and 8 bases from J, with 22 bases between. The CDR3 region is CAISPDGTPEWGYTF. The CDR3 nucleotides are TGTGCCATCAGCCCCGATGGAACTCCGGAATGGGGCTACACCTTC.

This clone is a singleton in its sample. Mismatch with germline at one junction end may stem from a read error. The CDR3 sequence is CASSEGGQRF. CDR3 sequence (DNA): TGTGCCAGCAGTGAAGGGGGACAGCGCTTC. The chain carries TRBV6-1 and TRBJ1-2; 7 bases agree with TRBD1. Germline CDR1 and CDR2: MNHNS and SASEGT. The CDR3 contains 10 residues.

CDR3 region: CASGLEVGELFF. The CDR3 bases are TGTGCCAGCGGCCTTGAGGTCGGGGAGCTGTTTTTT. The rearrangement uses TRBV2 and TRBJ2-2; D unresolved. V lost 8 bases and J lost 7, with 11 bases in between. This CDR3 has 12 amino acids. Germline V gene sequence: CDR1 SNHLY, CDR2 FYNNEI.

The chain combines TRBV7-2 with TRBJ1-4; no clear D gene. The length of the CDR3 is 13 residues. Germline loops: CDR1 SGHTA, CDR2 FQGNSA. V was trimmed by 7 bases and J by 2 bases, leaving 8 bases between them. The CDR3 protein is CASKMATNEKLFF. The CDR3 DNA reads TGTGCCAGCAAAATGGCGACTAATGAAAAACTGTTTTTT. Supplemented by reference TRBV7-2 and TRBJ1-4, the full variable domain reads GAGVSQSPSNKVTEKGKDVELRCDPISGHTALYWYRQSLGQGLEFLIYFQGNSAPDKSGLPSDRFSAERTGGSVSTLTIQRTQQEDSAVYLCASKMATNEKLFFGSGTQLSVL.

Here the CDR3 reads CASTGRGWGYTF. CDR3 nucleotides: TGTGCCAGCACCGGCAGAGGGTGGGGCTACACCTTC. The J gene is TRBJ1-2, the V gene TRBV5-5; D not certain. CDR3 length: 12 residues. Trimming removed 6 bases at V and 8 bases at J, with 14 bases between. Germline values: CDR1 SGHKS, CDR2 YYEKEE (reference sequence).

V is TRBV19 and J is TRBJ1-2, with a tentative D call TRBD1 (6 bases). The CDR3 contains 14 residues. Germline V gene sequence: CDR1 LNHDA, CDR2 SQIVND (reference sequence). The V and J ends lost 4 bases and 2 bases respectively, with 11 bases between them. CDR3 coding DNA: TGTGCCAGTAGTAACCCAGGGGTAAACTATGGCTACACCTTC. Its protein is CASSNPGVNYGYTF.